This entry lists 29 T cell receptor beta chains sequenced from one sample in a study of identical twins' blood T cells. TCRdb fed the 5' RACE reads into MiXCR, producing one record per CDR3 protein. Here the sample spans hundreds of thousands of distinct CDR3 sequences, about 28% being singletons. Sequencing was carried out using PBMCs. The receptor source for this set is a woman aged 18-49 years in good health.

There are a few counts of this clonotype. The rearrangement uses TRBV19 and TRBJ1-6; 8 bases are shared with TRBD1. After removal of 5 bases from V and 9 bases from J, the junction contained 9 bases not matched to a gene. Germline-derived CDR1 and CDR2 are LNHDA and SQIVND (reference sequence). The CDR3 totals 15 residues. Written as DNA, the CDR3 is TGTGCCAGTAGTCTCCGACAGGGGAACATTTCACCCCTCCACTTT. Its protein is CASSLRQGNISPLHF. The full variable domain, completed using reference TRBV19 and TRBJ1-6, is DGGITQSPKYLFRKEGQNVTLSCEQNLNHDAMYWYRQDPGQGLRLIYYSQIVNDFQKGDIAEGYSVSREKKESFPLTVTSAQKNPTAFYLCASSLRQGNISPLHFGNGTRLTVT.

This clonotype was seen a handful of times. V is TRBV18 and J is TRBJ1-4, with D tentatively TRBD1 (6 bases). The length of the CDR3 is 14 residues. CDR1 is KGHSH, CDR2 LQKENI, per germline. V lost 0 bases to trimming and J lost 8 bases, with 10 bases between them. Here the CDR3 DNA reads TGTGCCAGCTCACCACCTGACAGGCCCGAAAAACTGTTTTTT. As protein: CASSPPDRPEKLFF.

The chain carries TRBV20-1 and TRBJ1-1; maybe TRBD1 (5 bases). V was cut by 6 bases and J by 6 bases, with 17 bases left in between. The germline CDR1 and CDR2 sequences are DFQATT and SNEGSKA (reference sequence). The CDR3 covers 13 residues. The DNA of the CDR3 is TGCAGTGCACCCGGGGCCATCGAATCTGAAGCTTTCTTT. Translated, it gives CSAPGAIESEAFF.

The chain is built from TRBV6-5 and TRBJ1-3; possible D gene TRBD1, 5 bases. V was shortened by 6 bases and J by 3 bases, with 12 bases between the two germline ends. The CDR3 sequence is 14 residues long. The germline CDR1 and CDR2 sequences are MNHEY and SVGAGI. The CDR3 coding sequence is TGTGCCAGCAGCTTAGGACACTATGGAAACACCATATATTTT. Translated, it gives CASSLGHYGNTIYF.

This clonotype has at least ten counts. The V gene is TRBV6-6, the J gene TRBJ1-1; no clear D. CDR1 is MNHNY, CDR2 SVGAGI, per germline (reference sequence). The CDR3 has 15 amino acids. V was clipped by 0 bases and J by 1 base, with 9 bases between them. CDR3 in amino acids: CASSYSLTGNTEAFF. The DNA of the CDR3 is TGTGCCAGCAGTTACTCGCTGACTGGGAACACTGAAGCTTTCTTT.

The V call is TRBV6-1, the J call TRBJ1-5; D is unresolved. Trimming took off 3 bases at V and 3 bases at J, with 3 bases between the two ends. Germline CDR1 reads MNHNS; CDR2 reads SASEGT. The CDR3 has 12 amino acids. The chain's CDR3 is CASSEFNQPQHF. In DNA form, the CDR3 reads TGTGCCAGCAGTGAGTTCAATCAGCCCCAGCATTTT.

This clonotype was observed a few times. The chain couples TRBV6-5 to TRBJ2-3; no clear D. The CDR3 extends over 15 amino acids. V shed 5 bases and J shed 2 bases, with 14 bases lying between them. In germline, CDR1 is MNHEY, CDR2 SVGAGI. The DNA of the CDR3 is TGTGCCAGCAGTCCCATGTTAAGTACCACAGATACGCAGTATTTT. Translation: CASSPMLSTTDTQYF.

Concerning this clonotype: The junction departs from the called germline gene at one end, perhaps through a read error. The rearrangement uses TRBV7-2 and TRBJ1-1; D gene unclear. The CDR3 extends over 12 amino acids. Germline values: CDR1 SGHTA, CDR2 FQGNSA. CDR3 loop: CASSSGNTAAFF. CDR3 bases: TGTGCCAGCAGCTCCGGGAACACTGCAGCTTTCTTT.

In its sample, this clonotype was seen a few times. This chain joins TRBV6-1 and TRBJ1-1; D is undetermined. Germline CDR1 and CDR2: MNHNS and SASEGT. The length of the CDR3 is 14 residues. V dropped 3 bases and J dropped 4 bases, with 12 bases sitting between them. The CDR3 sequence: CASSDWGEVTEAFF. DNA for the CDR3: TGTGCCAGCAGTGATTGGGGTGAGGTCACTGAAGCTTTCTTT.

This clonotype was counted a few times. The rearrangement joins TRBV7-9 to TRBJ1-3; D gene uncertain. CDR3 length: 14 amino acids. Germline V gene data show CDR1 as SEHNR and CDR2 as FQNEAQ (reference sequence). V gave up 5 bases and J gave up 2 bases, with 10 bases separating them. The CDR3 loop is CASSPSRTGNTIYF. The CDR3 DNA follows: TGTGCCAGCAGCCCCTCGAGGACTGGAAACACCATATATTTT.

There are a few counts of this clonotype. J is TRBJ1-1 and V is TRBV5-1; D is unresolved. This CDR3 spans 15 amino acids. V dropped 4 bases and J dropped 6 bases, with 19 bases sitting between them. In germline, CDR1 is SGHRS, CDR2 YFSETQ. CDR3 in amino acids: CASSARWTAEAEAFF. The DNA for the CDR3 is TGCGCCAGCAGCGCCAGGTGGACGGCGGAGGCTGAAGCTTTCTTT.

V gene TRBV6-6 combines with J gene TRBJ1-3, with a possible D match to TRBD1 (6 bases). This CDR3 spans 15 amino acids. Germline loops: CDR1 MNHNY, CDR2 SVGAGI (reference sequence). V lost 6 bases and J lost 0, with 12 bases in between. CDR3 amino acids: CASRNRDTSGNTIYF. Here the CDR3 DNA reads TGTGCCAGCAGGAACCGGGACACCTCTGGAAACACCATATATTTT.

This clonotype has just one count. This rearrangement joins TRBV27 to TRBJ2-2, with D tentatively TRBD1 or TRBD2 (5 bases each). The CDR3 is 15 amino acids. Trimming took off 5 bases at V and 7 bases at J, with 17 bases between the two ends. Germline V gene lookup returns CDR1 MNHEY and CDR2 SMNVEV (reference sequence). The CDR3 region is CASSLGAGYIGELFF. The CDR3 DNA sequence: TGTGCCAGCAGTCTAGGGGCGGGTTACATCGGGGAGCTGTTTTTT.

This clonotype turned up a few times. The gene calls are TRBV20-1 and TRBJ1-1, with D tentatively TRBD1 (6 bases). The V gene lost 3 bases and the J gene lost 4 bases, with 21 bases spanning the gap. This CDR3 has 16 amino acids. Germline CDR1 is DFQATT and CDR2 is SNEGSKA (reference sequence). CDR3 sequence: CSARGDRGADGTEAFF. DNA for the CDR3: TGCAGTGCTAGGGGGGACCGGGGGGCGGACGGCACTGAAGCTTTCTTT.

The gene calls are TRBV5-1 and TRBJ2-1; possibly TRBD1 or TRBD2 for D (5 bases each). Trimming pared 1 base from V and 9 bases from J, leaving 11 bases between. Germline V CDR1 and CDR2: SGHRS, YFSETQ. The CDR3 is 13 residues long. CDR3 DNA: TGCGCCAGCAGCTTGACAGCTGGGGGTGAGCAGTTCTTC. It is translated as CASSLTAGGEQFF.

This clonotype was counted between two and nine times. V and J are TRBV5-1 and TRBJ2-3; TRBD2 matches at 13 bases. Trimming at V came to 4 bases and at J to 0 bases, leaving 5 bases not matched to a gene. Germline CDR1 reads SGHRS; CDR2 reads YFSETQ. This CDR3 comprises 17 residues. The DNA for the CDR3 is TGCGCCAGCAGCCAGGGACTAGCGGGGTTTAGCACAGATACGCAGTATTTT. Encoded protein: CASSQGLAGFSTDTQYF. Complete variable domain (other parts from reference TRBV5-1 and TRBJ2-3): KAGVTQTPRYLIKTRGQQVTLSCSPISGHRSVSWYQQTPGQGLQFLFEYFSETQRNKGNFPGRFSGRQFSNSRSEMNVSTLELGDSALYLCASSQGLAGFSTDTQYFGPGTRLTVL.

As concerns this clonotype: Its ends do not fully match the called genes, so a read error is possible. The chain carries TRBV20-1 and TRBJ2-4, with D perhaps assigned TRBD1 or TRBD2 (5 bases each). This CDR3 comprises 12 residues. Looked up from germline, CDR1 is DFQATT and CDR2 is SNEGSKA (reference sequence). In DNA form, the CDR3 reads TGCGGTGCTAGGGACCAGAAAAACATTCAGTACTTC. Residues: CGARDQKNIQYF.

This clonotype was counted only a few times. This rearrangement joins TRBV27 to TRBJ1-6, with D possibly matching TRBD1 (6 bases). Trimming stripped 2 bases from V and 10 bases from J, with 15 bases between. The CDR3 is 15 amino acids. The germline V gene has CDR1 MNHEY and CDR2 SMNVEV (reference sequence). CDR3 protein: CASSLDRGRRSPLHF. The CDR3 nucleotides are TGTGCCAGCAGTTTAGATAGGGGGAGGCGGTCACCCCTCCACTTT.

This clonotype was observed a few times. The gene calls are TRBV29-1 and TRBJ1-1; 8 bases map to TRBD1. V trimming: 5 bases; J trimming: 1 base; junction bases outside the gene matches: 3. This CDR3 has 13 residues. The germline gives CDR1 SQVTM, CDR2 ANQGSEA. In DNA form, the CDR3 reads TGCAGCGTTAGAGGACAGGGGAACACTGAAGCTTTCTTT. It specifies CSVRGQGNTEAFF.

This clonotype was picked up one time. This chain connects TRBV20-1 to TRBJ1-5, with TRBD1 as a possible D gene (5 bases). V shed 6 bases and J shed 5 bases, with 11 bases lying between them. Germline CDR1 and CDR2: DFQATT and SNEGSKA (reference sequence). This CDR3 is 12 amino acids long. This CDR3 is CSAEGTDQPQHF. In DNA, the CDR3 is TGCAGTGCCGAGGGGACGGATCAGCCCCAGCATTTT.

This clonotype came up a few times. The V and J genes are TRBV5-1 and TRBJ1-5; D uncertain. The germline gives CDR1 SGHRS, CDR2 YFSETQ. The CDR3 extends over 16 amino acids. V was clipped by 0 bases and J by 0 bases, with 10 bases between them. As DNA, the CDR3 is TGCGCCAGCAGCTTGGGTCTTTCGAATAGCAATCAGCCCCAGCATTTT. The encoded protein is CASSLGLSNSNQPQHF.

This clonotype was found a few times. For the CDR3, the DNA is TGCGCCAGCAGCTTGGAACTGGTCAGTGATACGCAGTATTTT. Its protein product is CASSLELVSDTQYF. The V call is TRBV5-1, the J call TRBJ2-3; D remains ambiguous. The ends were cut back, 0 bases at V and 6 bases at J, with 11 bases in the middle. This CDR3 spans 14 amino acids. Germline CDR1 reads SGHRS; CDR2 reads YFSETQ.

In DNA, the CDR3 is TGCGCCAGCAGGTCGACAGACTCCTACGAGCAGTACTTC. Its translation is CASRSTDSYEQYF. The gene calls are TRBV5-1 and TRBJ2-7, with a weak D call TRBD1 (5 bases). CDR3 length: 13 amino acids. Per the germline V gene, CDR1 is SGHRS and CDR2 is YFSETQ. The germline V and J ends were trimmed by 5 bases and 0 bases, with 9 bases remaining between them.

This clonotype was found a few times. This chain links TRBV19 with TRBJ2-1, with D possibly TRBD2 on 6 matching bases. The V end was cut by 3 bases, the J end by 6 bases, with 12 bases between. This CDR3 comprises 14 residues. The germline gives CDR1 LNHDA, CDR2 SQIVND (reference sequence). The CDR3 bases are TGTGCCAGTAGTATGCCGGGAGAGGTCAATGAGCAGTTCTTC. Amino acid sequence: CASSMPGEVNEQFF.

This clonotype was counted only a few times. The CDR3 spells CAISERGGTGTNYGYTF. CDR3 nucleotide sequence: TGTGCCATCAGTGAAAGGGGCGGGACAGGGACTAACTATGGCTACACCTTC. This chain joins TRBV10-3 and TRBJ1-2; 9 bases line up with TRBD1. Germline CDR1 reads ENHRY; CDR2 reads SYGVKD. V was clipped by 3 bases and J by 0 bases; unmatched bases: 8. The CDR3 has 17 amino acids.

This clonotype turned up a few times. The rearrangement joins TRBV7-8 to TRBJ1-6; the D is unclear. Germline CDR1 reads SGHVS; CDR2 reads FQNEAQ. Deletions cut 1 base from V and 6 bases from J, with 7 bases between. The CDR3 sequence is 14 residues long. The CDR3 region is CASSLGGPNSPLHF. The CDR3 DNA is TGTGCCAGCAGCTTAGGAGGACCTAATTCACCCCTCCACTTT.

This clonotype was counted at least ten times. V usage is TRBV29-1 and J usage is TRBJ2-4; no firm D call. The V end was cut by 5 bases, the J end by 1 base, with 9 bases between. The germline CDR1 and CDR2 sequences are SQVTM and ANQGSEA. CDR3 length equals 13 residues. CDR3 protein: CSVYARAKNIQYF. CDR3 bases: TGCAGCGTTTACGCTCGGGCCAAAAACATTCAGTACTTC.

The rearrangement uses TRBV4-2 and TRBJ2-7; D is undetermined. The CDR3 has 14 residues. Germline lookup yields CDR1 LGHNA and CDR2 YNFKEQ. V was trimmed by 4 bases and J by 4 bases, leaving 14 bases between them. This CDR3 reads CASSPTFSEYEQYF. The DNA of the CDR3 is TGTGCCAGCAGCCCCACCTTCTCAGAGTACGAGCAGTACTTC.

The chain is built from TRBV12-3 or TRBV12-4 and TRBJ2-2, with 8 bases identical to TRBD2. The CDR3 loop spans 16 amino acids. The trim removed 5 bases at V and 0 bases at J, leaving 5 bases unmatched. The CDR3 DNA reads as TGTGCCAGCAGTCACCGGGGGGGGACGAACACCGGGGAGCTGTTTTTT. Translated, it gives CASSHRGGTNTGELFF.